Presented here are 26 T cell receptor beta chains from one specimen sequenced in a study of T cells after yellow fever vaccination. Using its own MiXCR run on the 5' RACE reads, TCRdb lists one record per CDR3 protein. Of around 300,000 distinct CDR3 sequences listed, around 4.5% are singletons. The sequences come from PBMCs, collected 15 days after the yellow fever booster vaccination. These receptors were taken from a man younger than 35 who received the YFV17D yellow fever vaccine.

This clonotype was counted only a few times. This chain connects TRBV12-3 or TRBV12-4 to TRBJ2-2, with TRBD1 identical over 8 bases. J lost 7 bases, V lost 6 bases, and 16 bases had no gene match. This CDR3 spans 17 amino acids. The CDR3, as DNA: TGTGCCAGCAGGTTCCCGGTTGAGACAGGGGAGATCGGGGAGCTGTTTTTT. This gives the protein CASRFPVETGEIGELFF.

The table lists this clonotype with a few counts. This sequence joins TRBV11-2 and TRBJ1-1; D is uncertain. The V and J ends lost 5 bases and 4 bases respectively, with 17 bases between them. CDR1 and CDR2 (germline): SGHAT, FQNNGV. The CDR3 spans 15 residues. In nucleotides, the CDR3 is TGTGCCAGCAGCCTGACATCGGGGTCGGGCACTGAAGCTTTCTTT. It is translated as CASSLTSGSGTEAFF. Complete variable domain (other parts from reference TRBV11-2 and TRBJ1-1): EAGVAQSPRYKIIEKRQSVAFWCNPISGHATLYWYQQILGQGPKLLIQFQNNGVVDDSQLPKDRFSAERLKGVDSTLKIQPAKLEDSAVYLCASSLTSGSGTEAFFGQGTRLTVV.

The chain carries TRBV7-9 and TRBJ2-1; D possibly uses TRBD1 or TRBD2 (5 bases each). The CDR3 totals 15 residues. V was cut by 2 bases and J by 8 bases, with 16 bases left in between. Germline V CDR1 and CDR2: SEHNR, FQNEAQ (reference sequence). CDR3: CASSLIPSKGHEQFF. As DNA, the CDR3 is TGTGCCAGCAGCTTAATTCCTAGCAAGGGACATGAGCAGTTCTTC.

J is TRBJ1-2 and V is TRBV11-2, with 7 bases aligning to TRBD1. V dropped 2 bases and J dropped 3; count of bases not matched to a gene: 9. The CDR3 totals 16 residues. Germline CDR1 is SGHAT and CDR2 is FQNNGV. The CDR3 DNA sequence: TGTGCCAGCAGCTTATTCCCGGACAGGACCTACTATGGCTACACCTTC. It specifies CASSLFPDRTYYGYTF.

This clonotype was seen ten or more times. V usage is TRBV7-7 and J usage is TRBJ1-4; 8 bases are a match to TRBD1. CDR1 and CDR2 (germline): SSHAT, FNYEAQ (reference sequence). J was trimmed by 6 bases and V by 3 bases; bases with no gene match: 9. The CDR3 loop spans 16 amino acids. The CDR3 here is CASSFGPGQGDEKLFF. The DNA for the CDR3 is TGTGCCAGCAGCTTTGGTCCCGGACAGGGTGATGAAAAACTGTTTTTT.

This clonotype was observed at least ten times. This chain links TRBV4-1 with TRBJ2-1, with 7 nucleotides matching TRBD2. The V gene's germline CDR1 is MGHRA and CDR2 YSYEKL. CDR3 length equals 19 residues. J was trimmed by 7 bases and V by 0 bases; bases with no gene match: 18. Here the CDR3 DNA reads TGCGCCAGCAGCCAAGATTCGGGAGAAAGACTAGCCGGGGGTAATGAGCAGTTCTTC. Its translation is CASSQDSGERLAGGNEQFF.

This clonotype was recorded at least ten times. The chain has TRBV5-6 and TRBJ1-6; 10 bases agree with TRBD1. Germline CDR1 and CDR2: SGHDT and YYEEEE. The trim removed 4 bases at V and 7 bases at J, leaving 8 bases unmatched. This CDR3 spans 16 amino acids. The CDR3 spells CASSGRDRGYNSPLHF. The CDR3 DNA is TGTGCCAGCAGCGGGAGGGACAGGGGATACAATTCACCCCTCCACTTT.

In this sample, this clonotype turned up many times. The chain has TRBV4-1 and TRBJ1-6; tentatively, D is TRBD1 (5 bases). Deletions cut 3 bases from V and 4 bases from J, with 16 bases between. This CDR3 region has 17 residues. Germline lookup yields CDR1 MGHRA and CDR2 YSYEKL. This CDR3 reads CASSHADFREYNSPLHF. CDR3 nucleotides: TGCGCCAGCAGCCACGCTGACTTCAGGGAGTATAATTCACCCCTCCACTTT.

The genes are TRBV5-1 and TRBJ1-1; 7 bases are a match to TRBD1. The CDR3 length is 15 residues. Losses at the gene ends were 0 bases for V and 3 bases for J; bases not matched to a gene: 5. CDR1 is SGHRS and CDR2 is YFSETQ in the germline V gene. This chain's CDR3 is CASSLAFQGDTEAFF. Written as DNA, the CDR3 is TGCGCCAGCAGCTTGGCTTTTCAGGGGGACACTGAAGCTTTCTTT.

This clonotype was recorded at least ten times. The genes are TRBV12-3 or TRBV12-4 and TRBJ2-2; 11 bases match TRBD2. CDR3 length: 15 residues. Losses at the gene ends were 3 bases for V and 9 bases for J; bases not matched to a gene: 6. This CDR3 reads CASSFLASGGRELFF. In DNA form, the CDR3 reads TGTGCCAGCAGTTTTTTGGCTAGCGGGGGGCGGGAGCTGTTTTTT.

A note on this clonotype: This could be a read error, since a much larger clone is one nucleotide away. The rearrangement joins TRBV9 to TRBJ1-2; 7 positions match TRBD1. The CDR3 covers 14 residues. The germline V gene has CDR1 SGDLS and CDR2 YYNGEE. CDR3 residues: CVSSVLDRVYGYTF. CDR3 coding DNA: TGTGTCAGCAGCGTCCTCGACAGGGTCTATGGCTACACCTTC.

Many counts were recorded for this clonotype. The chain joins TRBV9 to TRBJ2-3, with D possibly being TRBD1 or TRBD2 (5 bases each). The germline V gene has CDR1 SGDLS and CDR2 YYNGEE. The V and J ends lost 3 bases and 9 bases respectively, with 23 bases between them. The CDR3 is made up of 16 amino acids. The CDR3 DNA follows: TGTGCCAGCAGCGCAGGTCCGGGACCCACTGAGGGCACGCAGTATTTT. Protein sequence: CASSAGPGPTEGTQYF. The variable domain in full, completed from reference TRBV9 and TRBJ2-3, reads DSGVTQTPKHLITATGQRVTLRCSPRSGDLSVYWYQQSLDQGLQFLIQYYNGEERAKGNILERFSAQQFPDLHSELNLSSLELGDSALYFCASSAGPGPTEGTQYFGPGTRLTVL.

J is TRBJ2-1 and V is TRBV10-3; D not resolved. Trimming pared 3 bases from V and 10 bases from J, leaving 10 bases between. CDR3 length: 12 amino acids. Germline V lookup: CDR1 ENHRY, CDR2 SYGVKD. The CDR3 nucleotides read TGTGCCATCAGTGAATTTGCAGAAGAGCAGTTCTTC. It is translated as CAISEFAEEQFF.

At least ten counts were recorded for this clonotype. The chain carries TRBV7-2 and TRBJ1-6; D not resolved. Germline CDR1 SGHTA, CDR2 FQGNSA. The CDR3 loop spans 15 amino acids. The ends were cut back, 1 base at V and 4 bases at J, with 8 bases in the middle. This chain's CDR3 is CASSLGPGYNSPLHF. The CDR3 bases are TGTGCCAGCAGCTTAGGTCCAGGTTATAATTCACCCCTCCACTTT.

This clonotype showed up many times. The chain recombines TRBV6-5 with TRBJ2-3; D is perhaps TRBD2 (6 bases). CDR3 size: 15 residues. Germline values: CDR1 MNHEY, CDR2 SVGAGI. Trimming pared 5 bases from V and 1 base from J, leaving 13 bases between. The CDR3 reads CASSPEPGGTDTQYF. The CDR3 DNA reads as TGTGCCAGCAGTCCAGAGCCGGGGGGCACAGATACGCAGTATTTT.

This clonotype was picked up many times. This sequence joins TRBV5-1 and TRBJ2-5; D not resolved. This CDR3 region has 13 residues. Trimming removed 1 base from V and 1 base from J, with 5 bases in between. Germline V gives CDR1 SGHRS, CDR2 YFSETQ. The CDR3 nucleotides are TGCGCCAGCAGCTTGTACAGCCAAGAGACCCAGTACTTC. This translates into CASSLYSQETQYF.

This clonotype was recorded many times. The chain employs TRBV7-2 and TRBJ2-1, with 8 bases lining up with TRBD2. The germline gives CDR1 SGHTA, CDR2 FQGNSA. V was pared by 4 bases and J by 6 bases, with 8 bases of the junction left unmatched. The CDR3 consists of 15 residues. In DNA, the CDR3 is TGTGCCAGCAGCTCCGGGGGGGGGTCCCCCAATGAGCAGTTCTTC. Encoded protein: CASSSGGGSPNEQFF.

The genes are TRBV24-1 and TRBJ2-5, with D tentatively TRBD1 or TRBD2 (5 bases each). The germline V gene has CDR1 KGHDR and CDR2 SFDVKD. Trimming took 2 bases from V and 3 from J, leaving 15 bases between them. There are 16 residues in the CDR3. The CDR3 sequence: CATSDWGSNEEETQYF. The CDR3 nucleotides read TGTGCCACCAGTGATTGGGGGTCAAATGAAGAAGAGACCCAGTACTTC.

Ten or more counts support this clonotype. This chain joins TRBV5-5 and TRBJ2-7, with D perhaps TRBD1 or TRBD2 (5 bases each). CDR1 is SGHKS and CDR2 is YYEKEE in the germline V gene (reference sequence). The V and J ends lost 3 bases and 3 bases respectively, with 13 bases between them. This CDR3 is built from 14 residues. CDR3 residues: CASSSGRIGYEQYF. The DNA of the CDR3 is TGTGCCAGCAGCTCGGGACGGATCGGCTACGAGCAGTACTTC. Complete variable domain (other parts from reference TRBV5-5 and TRBJ2-7): DAGVTQSPTHLIKTRGQQVTLRCSPISGHKSVSWYQQVLGQGPQFIFQYYEKEERGRGNFPDRFSARQFPNYSSELNVNALLLGDSALYLCASSSGRIGYEQYFGPGTRLTVT.

In this sample, this clonotype turned up many times. The chain couples TRBV29-1 to TRBJ1-4; D is undetermined. Between the trimmed V and J ends, which lost 4 bases and 3 bases, there was a span of 9 bases. The CDR3 has 13 amino acids. Germline-derived CDR1 and CDR2 are SQVTM and ANQGSEA. DNA of the CDR3: TGCAGCGTTGGGACTGTACCTAATGAAAAACTGTTTTTT. Its protein product is CSVGTVPNEKLFF.

The V and J genes are TRBV20-1 and TRBJ2-2; D might be TRBD2 (5 bases). The V end was cut by 6 bases, the J end by 6 bases, with 14 bases between. Germline V gene data show CDR1 as DFQATT and CDR2 as SNEGSKA (reference sequence). The CDR3 is made up of 13 amino acids. The CDR3: CSAKPLGAGELFF. CDR3 nucleotide sequence: TGCAGTGCAAAACCACTAGGAGCCGGGGAGCTGTTTTTT.

This clonotype was counted at least ten times. This chain joins TRBV18 and TRBJ1-2; weak D call: TRBD1 (6 bases). Germline loops: CDR1 KGHSH, CDR2 LQKENI. Deletions cut 0 bases from V and 2 bases from J, with 10 bases between. This CDR3 is 15 amino acids long. CDR3 sequence reads: CASSPPPGANYGYTF. CDR3 nucleotides: TGTGCCAGCTCACCACCGCCAGGGGCGAACTATGGCTACACCTTC. The full variable domain, in which reference TRBV18 and TRBJ1-2 provide the parts outside the CDR3, is NAGVMQNPRHLVRRRGQEARLRCSPMKGHSHVYWYRQLPEEGLKFMVYLQKENIIDESGMPKERFSAEFPKEGPSILRIQQVVRGDSAAYFCASSPPPGANYGYTFGSGTRLTVV.

Many counts were recorded for this clonotype. The genes are TRBV30 and TRBJ2-5; D is perhaps TRBD1 (5 bases). The CDR3 length is 13 residues. With 4 bases removed from V and 5 bases from J, the gap between germline ends came to 14 bases. CDR1 is GTSNPN and CDR2 is SVGIG in the germline V gene (reference sequence). The DNA for the CDR3 is TGTGCCTGGAAATATGCAGGGATGGAGACCCAGTACTTC. It yields the protein CAWKYAGMETQYF.

This clonotype was counted only a few times. The V gene is TRBV5-1, the J gene TRBJ2-1; 12 bases are shared with TRBD2. Germline V gives CDR1 SGHRS, CDR2 YFSETQ. The CDR3 is made up of 16 amino acids. The J segment lost 6 bases and the V segment lost 7 bases, leaving 11 bases of the junction unmatched. CDR3 bases: TGCGCCAGCGCAGCCCCGCTAGCGGGGGGGCCCAATGAGCAGTTCTTC. Encoded protein: CASAAPLAGGPNEQFF.

This clonotype showed up many times. The rearrangement links TRBV5-4 to TRBJ1-1; D is unresolved. Germline CDR1 reads SGHNT; CDR2 reads YYREEE (reference sequence). This CDR3 has 12 amino acids. V gave up 5 bases and J gave up 6 bases, with 11 bases separating them. CDR3 sequence: CASRAETSEAFF. CDR3 DNA sequence: TGTGCCAGCAGGGCTGAGACCTCTGAAGCTTTCTTT.

In its sample, this clonotype was seen many times. The chain joins TRBV4-1 to TRBJ1-1, with D perhaps matching TRBD1 (6 bases). The V end was cut by 3 bases, the J end by 8 bases, with 13 bases between. Germline CDR1 is MGHRA and CDR2 is YSYEKL. This CDR3 has 13 residues. The CDR3 spells CASSQSTGYEAFF. CDR3 nucleotides: TGCGCCAGCAGCCAGTCGACAGGCTACGAAGCTTTCTTT.